This T cell receptor beta chain was retrieved from a study of blood T cell repertoires in COVID-19. The CDR3 extends over 14 amino acids. V lost 1 base, J lost 9 bases, and 6 bases stayed unmatched. CDR1 is SGHTA, CDR2 FQGNSA, per germline. This clone was counted only a few times. Participants came from roughly 23 US areas, aged roughly 18 to 95 years. Profiling relied on immunoSEQ multiplex PCR, and the TCRdb table lists in-frame clones only, not all of them. The sample shows 300,000 to 400,000 clones, 85% to 90% of them seen only once. Sequences were obtained from PBMCs or T cells enriched from blood (not recorded which). The receptor was derived from a woman aged 30 to 39 with acute COVID-19. The chain is built from TRBV7-2 and TRBJ2-1, with TRBD1 matching 7 bases. CDR3 nucleotides: TGTGCCAGCAGCTTAGAGGGGGCGCATAGTGAGCAGTTCTTC. This codes for CASSLEGAHSEQFF.